Listed here are 31 T cell receptor beta chains from one sample, sequenced in a study of spatial heterogeneity in lung cancer. Documented time point: blood at routine non-recurrence follow-up after resection. Material for sequencing was whole RNA from tumor, nontumor lung or frozen PBMC, left unsorted. A single record per CDR3 protein comes from TCRdb applying MiXCR to the 5' RACE reads. The sample records about 120,000 distinct CDR3 sequences, about 12% being singletons. The material was PBMCs, obtained at follow-up. These receptors originate from a male donor with early-stage non-small cell lung cancer.

The chain uses TRBV19 and TRBJ2-6; D perhaps matches TRBD1 (5 bases). Germline CDR1 is LNHDA and CDR2 is SQIVND (reference sequence). This CDR3 spans 18 amino acids. V shed 3 bases and J shed 4 bases, with 19 bases lying between them. The CDR3 DNA reads TGTGCCAGTAGTATGAGAACAGGCTCTCGATCCGGGGCCAACGTCCTGACTTTC. This encodes CASSMRTGSRSGANVLTF.

V is TRBV21-1 and J is TRBJ2-3; the table names TRBD2, a call not compared with the DNA. TRBV21-1 is flagged as a pseudogene. This CDR3 region has 17 residues. The CDR3 region has the DNA TGTGCCAGCAGCAAAGGGACTAGCGGGGGGGCAACAGATACGCAGTATTTT. It codes for CASSKGTSGGATDTQYF.

This clonotype was recorded at least ten times. As DNA, the CDR3 is TGTGCCAGCCAGACAGGGGCAACCTACGAGCAGTACTTC. It specifies CASQTGATYEQYF. The gene calls are TRBV28 and TRBJ2-7; 8 bases match TRBD1. Germline-derived CDR1 and CDR2 are MDHEN and SYDVKM. Germline trimming cut 8 bases from V and 2 bases from J; bases unmatched to any gene: 5. CDR3 length equals 13 residues.

In its sample, this clonotype was seen many times. The V gene is TRBV7-8, the J gene TRBJ1-1, with D unclear. The CDR3 totals 12 residues. The germline V gene has CDR1 SGHVS and CDR2 FQNEAQ. V lost 1 base to trimming and J lost 8 bases, with 8 bases between them. The CDR3 DNA reads TGTGCCAGCAGCTTAGGAATGTTGGAAGCTTTCTTT. It specifies CASSLGMLEAFF.

The chain links TRBV5-6 to TRBJ2-7; TRBD1 matches at 8 bases. The germline V gene has CDR1 SGHDT and CDR2 YYEEEE. The V gene end was trimmed by 4 bases and the J gene end by 3 bases; junction bases not matched to a gene: 9. The CDR3 loop spans 15 amino acids. The CDR3 bases are TGTGCCAGCAGCCTCGCCAGACAGGGGATCTACGAGCAGTACTTC. This translates into CASSLARQGIYEQYF.

This clonotype occurred a few times. This chain joins TRBV7-9 and TRBJ2-3, with D unresolved. The length of the CDR3 is 14 residues. Looked up from germline, CDR1 is SEHNR and CDR2 is FQNEAQ (reference sequence). V was clipped by 1 base and J by 2 bases, with 7 bases between them. CDR3 DNA: TGTGCCAGCAGCTTAGTTGGGTCCACAGATACGCAGTATTTT. Protein product: CASSLVGSTDTQYF.

This clonotype was counted many times. The CDR3 here is CASSTGQGTDTQYF. CDR3 DNA: TGTGCCAGCTCAACTGGACAGGGGACAGATACGCAGTATTTT. The rearrangement joins TRBV18 to TRBJ2-3; TRBD1 aligns across 9 bases. Germline-derived CDR1 and CDR2 are KGHSH and LQKENI. The trim removed 5 bases at V and 3 bases at J, leaving 3 bases unmatched. The CDR3 covers 14 residues.

This clonotype appeared a few times. The V gene is TRBV20-1, the J gene TRBJ1-6, with D perhaps matching TRBD1 (6 bases). The CDR3 loop spans 15 amino acids. Trimming shortened V by 1 base and J by 8 bases, and 15 bases separated the two germline ends. Per the germline V gene, CDR1 is DFQATT and CDR2 is SNEGSKA (reference sequence). The CDR3 reads CSARGGQGYDSPLHF. In nucleotides, the CDR3 is TGCAGTGCTAGAGGGGGCCAGGGGTACGATTCACCCCTCCACTTT.

This clonotype occurred many times. The rearrangement uses TRBV10-3 and TRBJ1-3; D is undetermined. The CDR3 has 13 amino acids. Germline assignment: CDR1 ENHRY and CDR2 SYGVKD. V lost 0 bases and J lost 3, with 3 bases in between. CDR3: CAISESYGNTIYF. In nucleotides, the CDR3 is TGTGCCATCAGTGAGTCGTATGGAAACACCATATATTTT.

This clonotype was observed at least ten times. This sequence joins TRBV4-2 and TRBJ2-5; perhaps TRBD1 as D (5 bases). CDR3 length: 15 amino acids. Germline V gene sequence: CDR1 LGHNA, CDR2 YNFKEQ. V gave up 1 base and J gave up 5 bases, with 14 bases separating them. CDR3 bases: TGTGCCAGCAGCCAAGCTCGACAGCGCCTGGAGACCCAGTACTTC. As protein: CASSQARQRLETQYF.

This clonotype was detected many times. This chain links TRBV20-1 with TRBJ1-5; D is unresolved. This CDR3 contains 15 residues. The germline V gene encodes CDR1 DFQATT and CDR2 SNEGSKA (reference sequence). Trimming pared 5 bases from V and 2 bases from J, leaving 16 bases between. The CDR3 DNA is TGCAGTGCTGAAGGCTATTCCCGGGGCAATCAGCCCCAGCATTTT. Residues: CSAEGYSRGNQPQHF.

In its sample, this clonotype was seen a few times. This chain links TRBV4-1 with TRBJ1-4; 7 nucleotides match TRBD1. The CDR3 is 18 amino acids. Trimming took 0 bases from V and 0 from J; bases not matched to a gene: 7. In germline, CDR1 is MGHRA, CDR2 YSYEKL. The chain's CDR3 is CASSQDRGQVATNEKLFF. The CDR3 DNA sequence: TGCGCCAGCAGCCAAGATAGAGGACAGGTTGCAACTAATGAAAAACTGTTTTTT.

The chain links TRBV20-1 to TRBJ1-2, with D hard to call. V was pared by 6 bases and J by 6 bases, with 17 bases between. The CDR3 is 13 residues long. Per germline, CDR1 DFQATT and CDR2 SNEGSKA (reference sequence). The CDR3 DNA is TGCAGTGCAAGTGTACCGTCGACAAATGGCTACACCTTC. Translating it yields CSASVPSTNGYTF.

This clonotype was detected a few times. The V call is TRBV4-2, the J call TRBJ1-1, with a tentative D call TRBD1 (6 bases). Trimming took off 1 base at V and 1 base at J, with 10 bases between the two ends. Germline V gene lookup returns CDR1 LGHNA and CDR2 YNFKEQ. CDR3 length: 15 amino acids. The CDR3 loop reads CASSQGPTGNTEAFF. The CDR3 DNA follows: TGTGCCAGCAGCCAAGGACCGACAGGGAACACTGAAGCTTTCTTT.

CDR3 residues: CASSFTSGGSRNNEQFF. The CDR3 coding sequence is TGCGCCAGCAGCTTTACTAGCGGGGGATCCCGTAACAATGAGCAGTTCTTC. V and J are TRBV5-1 and TRBJ2-1; 11 bases agree with TRBD2. CDR1 is SGHRS, CDR2 YFSETQ, per germline. V was pared by 2 bases and J by 5 bases, with 9 bases of the junction left unmatched. The CDR3 loop spans 17 amino acids.

This clonotype was detected only a few times. The chain recombines TRBV11-2 with TRBJ2-1; 13 bases are shared with TRBD2. Per the germline V gene, CDR1 is SGHAT and CDR2 is FQNNGV. The CDR3 sequence is 17 residues long. V lost 2 bases to trimming and J lost 13 bases; unmatched junction nucleotides: 14. CDR3 residues: CASSLSGTSGGADQQFF. CDR3 nucleotides: TGTGCCAGCAGCTTATCCGGCACTAGCGGGGGGGCGGACCAACAGTTCTTC.

This clonotype has at least ten counts. This chain links TRBV4-1 with TRBJ2-3; a weak D match, TRBD1 (5 bases). The germline V gene encodes CDR1 MGHRA and CDR2 YSYEKL. The V end was cut by 1 base, the J end by 4 bases, with 9 bases between. The length of the CDR3 is 14 residues. The CDR3: CASSQGGGADTQYF. As DNA, the CDR3 is TGCGCCAGCAGCCAAGGGGGCGGCGCAGATACGCAGTATTTT.

This clonotype showed up just a few times. This chain connects TRBV28 to TRBJ1-5; maybe TRBD1 (5 bases). The CDR3 loop spans 16 amino acids. Germline V gene data show CDR1 as MDHEN and CDR2 as SYDVKM. V was shortened by 6 bases and J by 0 bases, with 15 bases between the two germline ends. Written as DNA, the CDR3 is TGTGCCAGCAGGTTTTCCGGGGCATATAGCAATCAGCCCCAGCATTTT. It yields the protein CASRFSGAYSNQPQHF.

This clonotype was detected ten times or more. The chain employs TRBV11-2 and TRBJ2-1, with 7 bases that match TRBD2. Germline V CDR1 and CDR2: SGHAT, FQNNGV. CDR3 length equals 18 residues. Trimming at V came to 3 bases and at J to 1 base, leaving 12 bases not matched to a gene. The CDR3 here is CASSFRLLGEGSYNEQFF. The CDR3 DNA is TGTGCCAGCAGCTTTCGCCTCCTCGGGGAGGGATCCTACAATGAGCAGTTCTTC.

This clonotype has ten or more counts. The V and J genes are TRBV7-9 and TRBJ2-1, with D possibly being TRBD2 (6 bases). Germline CDR1 SEHNR, CDR2 FQNEAQ (reference sequence). V was pared by 2 bases and J by 3 bases, with 14 bases between. The CDR3 extends over 16 amino acids. The CDR3, as DNA: TGTGCCAGCAGCTTAAATCGCGGGGAAGGCTACAATGAGCAGTTCTTC. It translates to CASSLNRGEGYNEQFF.

This clonotype was counted at least ten times. The CDR3 sequence is CAISAPLRPGGSSYNEQFF. In DNA form, the CDR3 reads TGTGCCATCAGCGCACCCCTCCGCCCAGGTGGGAGCTCCTACAATGAGCAGTTCTTC. The chain uses TRBV10-3 and TRBJ2-1; TRBD2 might be the D (5 bases). Germline values: CDR1 ENHRY, CDR2 SYGVKD. The CDR3 totals 19 residues. The V and J ends lost 6 bases and 0 bases respectively, with 24 bases between them.

The table lists this clonotype with many counts. The J gene is TRBJ2-7, the V gene TRBV29-1; TRBD1 aligns across 9 bases. Germline assignment: CDR1 SQVTM and CDR2 ANQGSEA. J was trimmed by 4 bases and V by 4 bases; bases with no gene match: 5. The CDR3 has 13 residues. As DNA, the CDR3 is TGCAGCGTTGGCGAACAGGGGGCGTACGAGCAGTACTTC. As protein: CSVGEQGAYEQYF.

This clonotype has more than one count but fewer than ten. The rearrangement uses TRBV30 and TRBJ1-1, with D unresolved. Germline CDR1 and CDR2: GTSNPN and SVGIG (reference sequence). The CDR3 spans 11 residues. V lost 2 bases and J lost 1, with 2 bases in between. The CDR3 DNA reads TGTGCCTGGAGTAAGAACACTGAAGCTTTCTTT. Residues: CAWSKNTEAFF.

This clonotype was detected only a few times. The CDR3 DNA sequence: TGCGCCAGCAGCTTGGGGGTCTTGACTACCGGGCAGTATTTT. Translating gives CASSLGVLTTGQYF. The chain has TRBV5-1 and TRBJ2-3; the D gene is possibly TRBD2 (5 bases). Looked up from germline, CDR1 is SGHRS and CDR2 is YFSETQ. V was cut by 0 bases and J by 11 bases, with 16 bases left in between. The length of the CDR3 is 14 residues.

The chain is built from TRBV7-2 and TRBJ1-2; 9 nucleotides line up with TRBD1. After removal of 5 bases from V and 6 bases from J, the junction contained 13 bases not matched to a gene. The CDR3 has 16 amino acids. From germline, CDR1 is SGHTA and CDR2 FQGNSA. The CDR3 region has the DNA TGTGCCAGCAGCCGACAAAGGGGACAGGGATCCGATGGCTACACCTTC. It codes for CASSRQRGQGSDGYTF.

This clonotype has at least ten counts. This rearrangement joins TRBV20-1 to TRBJ1-5; possible D gene TRBD1, 6 bases. The CDR3 contains 14 residues. From germline, CDR1 is DFQATT and CDR2 SNEGSKA (reference sequence). Between the trimmed V and J ends, which lost 1 base and 4 bases, there was a span of 11 bases. The CDR3 region has the DNA TGCAGTGCTAGAGGCAGGACAGTTAATCAGCCCCAGCATTTT. This encodes CSARGRTVNQPQHF.

J is TRBJ1-1 and V is TRBV5-1; TRBD1 matches 8 bases. Germline V lookup: CDR1 SGHRS, CDR2 YFSETQ. The CDR3 has 13 residues. Trimming removed 5 bases from V and 6 bases from J; junction bases left unmatched: 6. CDR3 protein: CASRVGTGSEAFF. CDR3 coding DNA: TGCGCCAGCAGAGTAGGGACAGGCTCTGAAGCTTTCTTT.

This clonotype was picked up many times. The chain couples TRBV4-2 to TRBJ2-5; D not certain. The V gene lost 0 bases and the J gene lost 2 bases, with 10 bases spanning the gap. Per germline, CDR1 LGHNA and CDR2 YNFKEQ. The CDR3 is made up of 15 amino acids. The CDR3 region is CASSQEGWQQETQYF. In DNA form, the CDR3 reads TGTGCCAGCAGCCAAGAAGGGTGGCAGCAAGAGACCCAGTACTTC.

This clonotype was counted many times. The chain employs TRBV12-3 or TRBV12-4 and TRBJ1-6; D remains ambiguous. This CDR3 spans 14 amino acids. Between the trimmed V and J ends, which lost 7 bases and 4 bases, there was a span of 11 bases. The CDR3 spells CASMSSLYNSPLHF. The CDR3 nucleotides are TGTGCCAGCATGAGTTCTCTTTATAATTCACCCCTCCACTTT.

The CDR3 DNA sequence: TGTGCCAGCAGTTTTCGATCTCCATCAGCCAAAAACATTCAGTACTTC. It encodes CASSFRSPSAKNIQYF. V and J are TRBV6-2 or TRBV6-3 and TRBJ2-4, with D hard to call. The CDR3 spans 16 residues. V was clipped by 4 bases and J by 0 bases, with 13 bases between them. In germline, CDR1 is MNHEY, CDR2 SVGEGT.

The table lists this clonotype with a count of one. The chain employs TRBV6-5 and TRBJ1-2; 7 nucleotides match TRBD1. This CDR3 comprises 14 residues. J was trimmed by 2 bases and V by 2 bases; bases with no gene match: 2. CDR1 and CDR2 (germline): MNHEY, SVGAGI. CDR3 protein: CASSYQQGNYGYTF. In nucleotides, the CDR3 is TGTGCCAGCAGTTACCAACAGGGGAACTATGGCTACACCTTC.